Listed below are T cell receptor beta chains from one sample, sequenced in a study of T cell repertoires in cytomegalovirus infection. A single record per CDR3 protein comes from TCRdb applying MiXCR to the reads. Found here are 150,000 to 200,000 distinct CDR3 sequences, under 30% of them singletons; the top ten hold 31%. What was sequenced was PBMCs. The source of these receptors is a human donor in good health (CMV status not recorded). Some clones in this sample may be carry-over from other donors' samples. Each CDR3 is given with its conserved first and last residue. A D gene is named only where the DNA matches it firmly. Size is stated for part of the rows, as once, few or many counts, or as a class when the clone is expanded.

d_call clone_size j_call v_call cdr3_aa cdr3_nt
NA NA TRBJ2-1 TRBV23-1 CASSPPGDNEQFF TGCGCCAGCAGCCCCCCCGGGGACAATGAGCAGTTCTTC
TRBD1 NA TRBJ1-2 TRBV7-2 CASSWGDRGLMDTF TGTGCCAGCAGCTGGGGGGACAGGGGACTGATGGACACCTTC
TRBD1 few TRBJ1-1 TRBV7-2 CASSLVSGQGTEAFF TGTGCCAGCAGCCTCGTCTCGGGACAGGGCACTGAAGCTTTCTTT
TRBD1 NA TRBJ2-1 TRBV27 CASSATGALRNEQFF TGTGCCAGCAGTGCCACAGGGGCCCTAAGGAATGAGCAGTTCTTC
NA NA TRBJ2-6 TRBV7-2 CASSPRDSRTYSGANVLTF TGTGCCAGCAGCCCCCGCGACAGCCGCACTTACTCTGGGGCCAACGTCCTGACTTTC
TRBD1 many TRBJ2-3 TRBV7-2 CASSSVAGGAADTQYF TGTGCCAGCAGCTCCGTCGCAGGGGGCGCCGCAGATACGCAGTATTTT
TRBD2 many TRBJ2-3 TRBV7-3 CASSRGTSGATDTQYF TGTGCCAGCAGCCGAGGGACTAGCGGGGCCACAGATACGCAGTATTTT
NA NA TRBJ2-1 TRBV7-9 CASSPVSGDNEQFF TGTGCCAGCAGCCCCGTCTCAGGGGACAATGAGCAGTTCTTC
NA many TRBJ2-7 TRBV7-2 CASSFYLGVGEQYF TGTGCCAGCAGCTTCTACCTTGGAGTGGGTGAGCAGTACTTC
TRBD1 many TRBJ2-5 TRBV7-8 CASSLGARGRPEETQYF TGTGCCAGCAGCTTAGGGGCGAGGGGGCGCCCGGAAGAGACCCAGTACTTC
NA few TRBJ2-5 TRBV18 CASSPRPRETQYF TGTGCCAGCTCACCAAGGCCCCGGGAGACCCAGTACTTC
NA many TRBJ1-1 TRBV7-8 CASRAFGISTEAFF TGTGCCAGCAGGGCATTTGGGATATCCACTGAAGCTTTCTTT
NA many TRBJ2-3 TRBV7-8 CASSLTVSTDTQYF TGTGCCAGCAGCTTGACAGTGAGCACAGATACGCAGTATTTT
TRBD1 once TRBJ2-7 TRBV6-5 CASRRDRGKRSYEQYF TGTGCCAGCAGACGGGACAGGGGCAAAAGATCCTACGAGCAGTACTTC
NA NA TRBJ2-3 TRBV2 CASREGPDTQYF TGTGCCAGCAGAGAAGGGCCAGATACGCAGTATTTT